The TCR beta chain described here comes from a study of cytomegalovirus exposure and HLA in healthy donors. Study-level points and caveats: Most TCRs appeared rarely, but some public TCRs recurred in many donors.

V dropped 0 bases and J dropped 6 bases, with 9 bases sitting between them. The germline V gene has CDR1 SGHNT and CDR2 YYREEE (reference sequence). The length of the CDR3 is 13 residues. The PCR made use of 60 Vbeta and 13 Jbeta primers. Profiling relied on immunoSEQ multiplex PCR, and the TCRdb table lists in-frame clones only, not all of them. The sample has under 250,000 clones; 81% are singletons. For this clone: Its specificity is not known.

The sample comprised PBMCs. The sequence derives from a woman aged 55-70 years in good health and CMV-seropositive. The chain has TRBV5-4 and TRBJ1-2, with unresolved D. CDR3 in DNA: TGTGCCAGCAGCTTGGCCGCACGGGATGGCTACACCTTC. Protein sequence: CASSLAARDGYTF.